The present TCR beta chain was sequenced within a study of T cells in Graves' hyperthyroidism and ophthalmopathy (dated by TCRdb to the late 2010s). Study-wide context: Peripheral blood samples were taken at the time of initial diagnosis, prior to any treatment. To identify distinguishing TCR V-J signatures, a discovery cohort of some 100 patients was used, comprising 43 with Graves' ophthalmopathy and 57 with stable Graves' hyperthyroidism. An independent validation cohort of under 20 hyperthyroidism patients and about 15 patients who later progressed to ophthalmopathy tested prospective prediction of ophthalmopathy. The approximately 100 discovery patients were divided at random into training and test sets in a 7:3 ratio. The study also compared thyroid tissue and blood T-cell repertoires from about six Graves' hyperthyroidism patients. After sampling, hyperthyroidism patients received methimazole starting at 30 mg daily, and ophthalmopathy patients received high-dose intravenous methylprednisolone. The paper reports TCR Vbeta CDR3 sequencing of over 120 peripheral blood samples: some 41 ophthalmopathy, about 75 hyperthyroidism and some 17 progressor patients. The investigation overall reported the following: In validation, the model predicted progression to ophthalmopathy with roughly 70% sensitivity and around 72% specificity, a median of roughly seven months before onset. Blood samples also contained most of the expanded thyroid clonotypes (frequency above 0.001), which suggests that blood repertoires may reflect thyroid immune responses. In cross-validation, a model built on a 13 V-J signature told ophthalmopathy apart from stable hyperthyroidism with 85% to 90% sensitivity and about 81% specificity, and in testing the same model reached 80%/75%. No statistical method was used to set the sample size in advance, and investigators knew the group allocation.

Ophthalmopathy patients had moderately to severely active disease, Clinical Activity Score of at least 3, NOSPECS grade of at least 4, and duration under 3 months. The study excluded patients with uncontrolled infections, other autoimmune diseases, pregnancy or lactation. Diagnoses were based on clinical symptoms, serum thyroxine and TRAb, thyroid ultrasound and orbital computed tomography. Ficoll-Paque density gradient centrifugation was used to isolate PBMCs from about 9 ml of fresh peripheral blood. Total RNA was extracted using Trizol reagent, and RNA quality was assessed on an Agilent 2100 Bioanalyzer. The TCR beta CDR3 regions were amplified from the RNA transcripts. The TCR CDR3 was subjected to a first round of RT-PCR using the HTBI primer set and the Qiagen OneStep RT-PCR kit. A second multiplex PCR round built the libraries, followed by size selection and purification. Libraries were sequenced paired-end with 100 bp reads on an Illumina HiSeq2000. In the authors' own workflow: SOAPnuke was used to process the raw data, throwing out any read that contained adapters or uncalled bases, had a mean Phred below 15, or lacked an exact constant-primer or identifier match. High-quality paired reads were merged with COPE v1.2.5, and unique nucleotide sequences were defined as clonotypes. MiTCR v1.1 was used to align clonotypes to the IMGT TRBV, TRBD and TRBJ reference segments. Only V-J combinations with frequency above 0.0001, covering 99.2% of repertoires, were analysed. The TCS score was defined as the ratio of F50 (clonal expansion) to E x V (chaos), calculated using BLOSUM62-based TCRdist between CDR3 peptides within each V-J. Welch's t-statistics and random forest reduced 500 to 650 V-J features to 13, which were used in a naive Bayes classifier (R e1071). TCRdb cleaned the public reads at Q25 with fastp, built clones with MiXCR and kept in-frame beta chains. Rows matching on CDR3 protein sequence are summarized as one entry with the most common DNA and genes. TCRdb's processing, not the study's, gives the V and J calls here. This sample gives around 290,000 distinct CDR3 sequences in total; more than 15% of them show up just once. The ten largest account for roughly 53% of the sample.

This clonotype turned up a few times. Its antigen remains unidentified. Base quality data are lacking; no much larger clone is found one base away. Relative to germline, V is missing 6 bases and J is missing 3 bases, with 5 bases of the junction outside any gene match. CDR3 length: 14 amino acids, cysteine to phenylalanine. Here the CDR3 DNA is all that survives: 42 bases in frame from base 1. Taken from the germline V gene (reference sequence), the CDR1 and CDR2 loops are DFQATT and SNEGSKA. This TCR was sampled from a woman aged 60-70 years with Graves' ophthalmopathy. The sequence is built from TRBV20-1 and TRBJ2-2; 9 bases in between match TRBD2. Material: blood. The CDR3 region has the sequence CSAESGRHTGELFF. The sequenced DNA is TGCAGTGCAGAGAGCGGGAGGCACACCGGGGAGCTGTTTTTT.